A selection of T cell receptor beta chains follows, all from one sample in a study of response to subunit inactivated influenza vaccine. TCRdb used MiXCR to reprocess the RT-PCR reads, holding one entry per CDR3 protein. The sample has 650,000 to 700,000 distinct CDR3 sequences, more than 15% seen once. Sequenced material: PBMCs from blood, taken roughly 12 days after vaccination. All receptors derive from a man in his forties or fifties who received an inactivated influenza vaccine. The CDR3 runs from the conserved cysteine through the conserved F or W. The D gene is left open where the match is weak. Clone size is shown for a subset of rows, as once, few, many or a class of expanded clone.

J: TRBJ2-5
V: TRBV29-1
D: TRBD1
size: many
length: 14
CDR3: CSVARQGALETQYF
DNA: TGCAGCGTCGCTAGACAGGGGGCGTTAGAGACCCAGTACTTC

J: TRBJ2-5
V: TRBV10-3
D: .
size: .
length: 13
CDR3: CAISESEGETQYF
DNA: TGTGCCATCAGTGAGTCGGAGGGGGAGACCCAGTACTTC

J: TRBJ2-5
V: TRBV5-1
D: .
size: few
length: 13
CDR3: CASSTHVLETQYF
DNA: TGCGCCAGCAGCACCCACGTCCTAGAGACCCAGTACTTC

J: TRBJ2-7
V: TRBV4-2
D: .
size: .
length: 15
CDR3: CASSQESSGGIEQYF
DNA: TGTGCCAGCAGCCAAGAGTCCAGTGGGGGTATCGAGCAGTACTTC

J: TRBJ2-3
V: TRBV15
D: TRBD2
size: few
length: 16
CDR3: CATSASGRVGTDTQYF
DNA: TGTGCCACCAGCGCAAGCGGGAGGGTGGGCACAGATACGCAGTATTTT

J: TRBJ2-1
V: TRBV6-1
D: .
size: .
length: 15
CDR3: CASSPQKTGPNEQFF
DNA: TGTGCCAGCAGTCCACAAAAGACAGGCCCCAATGAGCAGTTCTTC

J: TRBJ2-1
V: TRBV10-2
D: TRBD2
size: .
length: 18
CDR3: CASKGLAGASPRDNEQFF
DNA: TGCGCCAGCAAAGGACTAGCGGGAGCGTCCCCCCGTGACAATGAGCAGTTCTTC

J: TRBJ2-5
V: TRBV29-1
D: .
size: .
length: 13
CDR3: CSVRSLFQETQYF
DNA: TGCAGCGTTCGCTCACTGTTCCAAGAGACCCAGTACTTC

J: TRBJ2-7
V: TRBV4-2
D: .
size: few
length: 12
CDR3: CASSQAAREQYF
DNA: TGTGCCAGCAGCCAAGCGGCGCGCGAGCAGTACTTC

J: TRBJ1-2
V: TRBV5-1
D: TRBD1
size: .
length: 14
CDR3: CASSHGQGGYGYTF
DNA: TGCGCCAGCAGCCACGGACAGGGAGGCTATGGCTACACCTTC

J: TRBJ1-4
V: TRBV11-2
D: TRBD1
size: few
length: 15
CDR3: CASSHGQGRNEKLFF
DNA: TGTGCCAGCAGCCACGGACAGGGCCGAAATGAAAAACTGTTTTTT

J: TRBJ1-4
V: TRBV5-1
D: .
size: .
length: 14
CDR3: CASSYKGADEKLFF
DNA: TGCGCCAGCAGCTATAAAGGGGCAGATGAAAAACTGTTTTTT

J: TRBJ2-1
V: TRBV18
D: .
size: .
length: 15
CDR3: CASSPGTQGSNEQFF
DNA: TGTGCCAGCTCACCAGGGACCCAGGGAAGCAATGAGCAGTTCTTC

J: TRBJ2-1
V: TRBV4-2
D: TRBD2
size: many
length: 16
CDR3: CASSPRHGTSMDEQFF
DNA: TGTGCCAGCAGCCCAAGGCATGGGACTAGCATGGATGAGCAGTTCTTC

J: TRBJ2-5
V: TRBV5-1
D: TRBD2
size: few
length: 16
CDR3: CASSSGTSGRKETQYF
DNA: TGCGCCAGCAGCTCCGGGACTAGCGGGAGGAAAGAGACCCAGTACTTC

J: TRBJ2-2
V: TRBV12-3/TRBV12-4
D: TRBD1
size: many
length: 16
CDR3: CASTRDRLTNTGELFF
DNA: TGTGCCAGCACTCGGGACAGACTTACGAACACCGGGGAGCTGTTTTTT

J: TRBJ2-7
V: TRBV20-1
D: TRBD2
size: .
length: 15
CDR3: CSAPPTGGRYYEQYF
DNA: TGCAGTGCTCCCCCAACTGGCGGGAGATACTACGAGCAGTACTTC

J: TRBJ2-1
V: TRBV5-1
D: .
size: .
length: 15
CDR3: CASSQTGLSGNEQFF
DNA: TGCGCCAGCAGCCAAACAGGGTTGTCAGGCAATGAGCAGTTCTTC

J: TRBJ2-6
V: TRBV7-2
D: TRBD2
size: few
length: 18
CDR3: CASSLASGGPSGANVLTF
DNA: TGTGCCAGCAGCTTGGCTAGCGGGGGGCCCTCTGGGGCCAACGTCCTGACTTTC

J: TRBJ1-6
V: TRBV6-2/TRBV6-3
D: TRBD1
size: .
length: 16
CDR3: CASSRSGQGNNSPLHF
DNA: TGTGCCAGCAGTCGCTCGGGACAGGGGAACAATTCACCCCTCCACTTT

J: TRBJ2-7
V: TRBV28
D: .
size: few
length: 15
CDR3: CASSFWNAHSYEQYF
DNA: TGTGCCAGCAGTTTTTGGAATGCACACTCCTACGAGCAGTACTTC

J: TRBJ2-5
V: TRBV24-1
D: .
size: few
length: 14
CDR3: CATSGRGAQETQYF
DNA: TGTGCCACCAGTGGACGGGGGGCCCAAGAGACCCAGTACTTC

J: TRBJ2-1
V: TRBV11-2
D: TRBD2
size: many
length: 12
CDR3: CASSPSGGEQFF
DNA: TGTGCCAGCAGCCCTAGCGGGGGTGAGCAGTTCTTC

J: TRBJ2-5
V: TRBV28
D: TRBD1
size: .
length: 14
CDR3: CASSLDRSQETQYF
DNA: TGTGCCAGCAGTCTGGACAGGTCTCAAGAGACCCAGTACTTC

J: TRBJ2-5
V: TRBV24-1
D: TRBD1
size: .
length: 16
CDR3: CATSADRGRFGETQYF
DNA: TGTGCCACCAGTGCGGACAGGGGAAGGTTTGGGGAGACCCAGTACTTC

J: TRBJ1-4
V: TRBV12-3/TRBV12-4
D: .
size: .
length: 13
CDR3: CASSLVSYEKLFF
DNA: TGTGCCAGCAGTTTAGTTTCTTATGAAAAACTGTTTTTT

J: TRBJ1-2
V: TRBV7-2
D: TRBD1
size: few
length: 13
CDR3: CASSLAGGGITLF
DNA: TGTGCCAGCAGCTTGGCAGGGGGCGGAATCACCCTCTTC

J: TRBJ2-1
V: TRBV5-1
D: TRBD2
size: many
length: 15
CDR3: CASSLLAGGDNEQFF
DNA: TGCGCCAGCAGCTTGTTAGCGGGGGGGGACAATGAGCAGTTCTTC

J: TRBJ2-5
V: TRBV3-1
D: TRBD1
size: few
length: 15
CDR3: CASSRAGQGRETQYF
DNA: TGTGCCAGCAGCAGAGCGGGACAGGGGAGAGAGACCCAGTACTTC

J: TRBJ2-7
V: TRBV12-3/TRBV12-4
D: TRBD1
size: .
length: 13
CDR3: CASRPGGSNEQYF
DNA: TGTGCCAGCAGACCAGGGGGCTCGAACGAGCAGTACTTC

J: TRBJ2-5
V: TRBV13
D: .
size: .
length: 16
CDR3: CASSLALGREQETQYF
DNA: TGTGCCAGCAGCTTAGCTCTTGGTAGGGAACAAGAGACCCAGTACTTC

J: TRBJ2-1
V: TRBV5-1
D: TRBD2
size: .
length: 17
CDR3: CASRSGSGGGAYNEQFF
DNA: TGCGCCAGCAGATCGGGTAGCGGGGGTGGAGCCTACAATGAGCAGTTCTTC

J: TRBJ2-2
V: TRBV6-1
D: .
size: .
length: 14
CDR3: CASTPDRNTGELFF
DNA: TGTGCCAGCACCCCGGACAGGAACACCGGGGAGCTGTTTTTT

J: TRBJ2-3
V: TRBV4-3
D: .
size: many
length: 15
CDR3: CASSPGLTDTDTQYF
DNA: TGCGCCAGCAGCCCGGGACTGACCGACACAGATACGCAGTATTTT

J: TRBJ2-5
V: TRBV7-6
D: TRBD2
size: few
length: 16
CDR3: CASSLGSGGAAETQYF
DNA: TGTGCCAGCAGCTTAGGTAGCGGGGGGGCCGCGGAGACCCAGTACTTC

J: TRBJ2-5
V: TRBV9
D: .
size: .
length: 15
CDR3: CASSVAGRGQETQYF
DNA: TGTGCCAGCAGCGTAGCGGGCAGGGGCCAAGAGACCCAGTACTTC